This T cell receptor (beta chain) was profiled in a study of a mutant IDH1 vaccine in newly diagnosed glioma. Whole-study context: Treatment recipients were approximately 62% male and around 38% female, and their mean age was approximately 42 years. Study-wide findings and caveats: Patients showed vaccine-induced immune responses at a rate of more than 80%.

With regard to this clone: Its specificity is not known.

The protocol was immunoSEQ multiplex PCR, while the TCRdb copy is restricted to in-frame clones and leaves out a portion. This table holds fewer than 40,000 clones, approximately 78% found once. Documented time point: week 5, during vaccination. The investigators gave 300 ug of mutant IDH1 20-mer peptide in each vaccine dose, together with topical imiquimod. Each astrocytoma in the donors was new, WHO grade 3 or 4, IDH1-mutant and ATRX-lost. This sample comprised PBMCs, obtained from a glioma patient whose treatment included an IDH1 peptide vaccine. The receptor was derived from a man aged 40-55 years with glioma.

CDR3 nucleotides: TGTGCCAGTAGTCTCGTTGGACTCCCCGTTCCTGATACGCAGTATTTT. Its translation is CASSLVGLPVPDTQYF. The rearrangement uses TRBV19 and TRBJ2-3; D is perhaps TRBD2 (5 bases). The CDR3 has 16 residues. Looked up from germline, CDR1 is LNHDA and CDR2 is SQIVND (reference sequence). V was clipped by 5 bases and J by 6 bases, with 21 bases between them.